These 26 T cell receptor beta chains originate from one sample sequenced in a study of blood T cells in healthy people across ages. Together with a sample-barcoded 5' primer, a J-beta primer mix was included in a second PCR lasting about 6 to 11 cycles. TCRdb independently ran MiXCR on the 5' RACE reads; one entry per CDR3 protein. The profile shows about 1.7 million distinct CDR3 sequences, approximately 30% of them singletons. The specimen sequenced was blood. These receptors were taken from a woman aged 25 to 39 in good health.

This clonotype was found a few times. The chain combines TRBV25-1 with TRBJ2-7; 7 positions agree with TRBD1. The CDR3 totals 14 residues. Germline-derived CDR1 and CDR2 are MGHDK and SYGVNS. J gave up 3 bases and V 0 bases, and 2 bases lay outside the gene matches. CDR3 coding DNA: TGTGCCAGCAGTGAATATAGGGACAGCTACGAGCAGTACTTC. It yields the protein CASSEYRDSYEQYF.

This clonotype was detected only a few times. The chain is built from TRBV2 and TRBJ2-2; 7 positions agree with TRBD2. Germline CDR1 is SNHLY and CDR2 is FYNNEI. The CDR3 runs to 14 residues. The ends lost 4 bases at V and 4 bases at J; junction bases unmatched: 3. Written as DNA, the CDR3 is TGTGCCAGCAGTGTTGGGAGGGTCACCGGGGAGCTGTTTTTT. It specifies CASSVGRVTGELFF. The full variable domain, rest sourced from reference TRBV2 and TRBJ2-2, is EPEVTQTPSHQVTQMGQEVILRCVPISNHLYFYWYRQILGQKVEFLVSFYNNEISEKSEIFDDQFSVERPDGSNFTLKIRSTKLEDSAMYFCASSVGRVTGELFFGEGSRLTVL.

There are a few counts of this clonotype. The junction does not match germline at one end; this may be a read error. This chain connects TRBV5-1 to TRBJ1-1, with unresolved D. Per germline, CDR1 SGHRS and CDR2 YFSETQ. The CDR3 is 15 amino acids. In DNA form, the CDR3 reads TGCGCCAGCAACTTGTCAACCACCCTAGGGACTGAAGCTTTCTTT. This codes for CASNLSTTLGTEAFF.

This clonotype has more than one count but fewer than ten. The rearrangement joins TRBV6-4 to TRBJ2-1; possibly TRBD1 for D (6 bases). The CDR3 has 16 amino acids. V was shortened by 6 bases and J by 0 bases, with 15 bases between the two germline ends. Germline assignment: CDR1 MRHNA and CDR2 SNTAGT. The CDR3 DNA reads TGTGCCAGCAGCCGGACAGTTATAAGCTCCTACAATGAGCAGTTCTTC. It yields the protein CASSRTVISSYNEQFF.

This clonotype has only a few counts. The chain is built from TRBV5-1 and TRBJ1-2, with D perhaps TRBD1 (6 bases). V lost 4 bases and J lost 4, with 17 bases in between. Germline loops: CDR1 SGHRS, CDR2 YFSETQ. CDR3 length: 15 amino acids. The CDR3 DNA reads TGCGCCAGCAGCCCGCCAGGGGAAGAGGCCTATGGCTACACCTTC. Translation gives CASSPPGEEAYGYTF.

This clonotype was seen a handful of times. V is TRBV12-3 or TRBV12-4 and J is TRBJ2-1; 9 nucleotides match TRBD1. Unmatched junction bases numbered 9, after V lost 6 bases and J lost 6 bases. This CDR3 has 15 amino acids. CDR3 sequence reads: CASSLDRGIINEQFF. CDR3 DNA: TGTGCCAGCAGCCTGGACAGGGGAATTATCAATGAGCAGTTCTTC.

Ten or more counts support this clonotype. The chain recombines TRBV20-1 with TRBJ2-1; TRBD2 matches at 7 bases. V dropped 3 bases and J dropped 4; count of bases not matched to a gene: 9. CDR3 length equals 15 residues. Germline-derived CDR1 and CDR2 are DFQATT and SNEGSKA (reference sequence). The CDR3 bases are TGCAGTGCTAGGGTTCGGGGGGAGCCTTACAATGAGCAGTTCTTC. It yields the protein CSARVRGEPYNEQFF.

The chain has TRBV12-3 or TRBV12-4 and TRBJ2-7, with D perhaps being TRBD1 or TRBD2 (5 bases each). This CDR3 is built from 14 residues. The germline V and J ends were trimmed by 3 bases and 2 bases, with 11 bases remaining between them. The CDR3 DNA is TGTGCCAGCAGTTTGGGGGACGTAGCCTACGAGCAGTACTTC. Encoded protein: CASSLGDVAYEQYF.

The CDR3 DNA reads as TGTGCCTGGAGGGACAGCTACGAGCAGTACTTC. It encodes CAWRDSYEQYF. The chain combines TRBV30 with TRBJ2-7; the D gene is possibly TRBD1 (6 bases). The V gene lost 3 bases and the J gene lost 3 bases, with 6 bases spanning the gap. CDR1 GTSNPN and CDR2 SVGIG come from the germline V gene (reference sequence). The CDR3 runs 11 residues.

About this clonotype itself: Given a much more abundant clone one base away, this may be a read error. V gene TRBV20-1 combines with J gene TRBJ1-5, with a weak D call TRBD1 (5 bases). The CDR3 covers 12 residues. Trimming left V 4 bases short and J 4 bases short, with 8 bases between. The germline CDR1 and CDR2 sequences are DFQATT and SNEGSKA (reference sequence). CDR3 loop: CSATSGNQPQHF. The CDR3 DNA is TGCAGTGCTACATCAGGGAATCAGCCCCAGCATTTT.

The chain recombines TRBV4-1 with TRBJ2-5; possible D gene TRBD2, 6 bases. This CDR3 is 17 amino acids long. The germline gives CDR1 MGHRA, CDR2 YSYEKL. V was cut by 0 bases and J by 2 bases, with 16 bases left in between. The CDR3 nucleotides are TGCGCCAGCAGCCAAGATCTGGGGAGGACCGCTCAAGAGACCCAGTACTTC. Encoded protein: CASSQDLGRTAQETQYF.

This chain joins TRBV6-5 and TRBJ2-5; D gene ambiguous. V lost 6 bases and J 5 bases, leaving 7 bases between the germline ends. Germline-derived CDR1 and CDR2 are MNHEY and SVGAGI. This CDR3 is built from 11 residues. The DNA of the CDR3 is TGTGCCAGCAGGAGGTCCGAGACCCAGTACTTC. Protein: CASRRSETQYF.

The rearrangement uses TRBV6-5 and TRBJ1-5, with TRBD1 identical over 7 bases. Trimming removed 8 bases from V and 1 base from J; junction bases left unmatched: 2. Germline V gene lookup returns CDR1 MNHEY and CDR2 SVGAGI. The CDR3 length is 13 residues. The CDR3 DNA is TGTGCCAGCCAGACAGGGAGCAATCAGCCCCAGCATTTT. This encodes CASQTGSNQPQHF.

This chain joins TRBV6-1 and TRBJ1-2, with TRBD1 matching over 9 bases. V lost 8 bases to trimming and J lost 5 bases; unmatched junction nucleotides: 12. The CDR3 has 15 amino acids. The germline gives CDR1 MNHNS, CDR2 SASEGT. CDR3 DNA sequence: TGTGCCAGCGGAAGGGACAGGGACAGACCTTATGGCTACACCTTC. Translation: CASGRDRDRPYGYTF.

This clonotype came up many times. The chain employs TRBV9 and TRBJ2-5, with D unclear. V lost 0 bases and J 4 bases, leaving 10 bases between the germline ends. Germline assignment: CDR1 SGDLS and CDR2 YYNGEE. The CDR3 is 14 residues long. The CDR3 nucleotides read TGTGCCAGCAGCGTAGAAACAGAAGTAGAGACCCAGTACTTC. This codes for CASSVETEVETQYF.

The rearrangement joins TRBV14 to TRBJ2-5; D may be TRBD1 or TRBD2 (5 bases each). Trimming took off 4 bases at V and 5 bases at J, with 20 bases between the two ends. This CDR3 has 16 amino acids. From germline, CDR1 is SGHDN and CDR2 FVKESK. The CDR3 loop reads CASSRTIGARGETQYF. The CDR3 coding sequence is TGTGCCAGCAGCCGAACAATAGGGGCCCGAGGGGAGACCCAGTACTTC.

V is TRBV20-1 and J is TRBJ1-4, with D unresolved. V gave up 0 bases and J gave up 3 bases, with 8 bases separating them. This CDR3 comprises 14 residues. Looked up from germline, CDR1 is DFQATT and CDR2 is SNEGSKA (reference sequence). The CDR3 nucleotides read TGCAGTGCTAGAGAACCCTCAGCTAATGAAAAACTGTTTTTT. Amino acids: CSAREPSANEKLFF.

This clonotype was counted many times. The gene calls are TRBV11-2 and TRBJ2-7, with 7 nucleotides matching TRBD1. The V and J ends lost 4 bases and 1 base, in that order; junction bases with no gene match: 10. The CDR3 is made up of 16 amino acids. Germline V CDR1 and CDR2: SGHAT, FQNNGV. The CDR3 DNA is TGTGCCAGCAGCTCGGGGCTCGGACAGGCGTCCTACGAGCAGTACTTC. As protein: CASSSGLGQASYEQYF.

The chain couples TRBV20-1 to TRBJ1-2; D possibly corresponds to TRBD1 (5 bases). V shed 3 bases and J shed 3 bases, with 8 bases lying between them. Germline CDR1 reads DFQATT; CDR2 reads SNEGSKA (reference sequence). CDR3 length: 12 residues. CDR3 in amino acids: CSARKTDYGYTF. CDR3 bases: TGCAGTGCTAGGAAGACAGACTATGGCTACACCTTC.

This clonotype was observed at least ten times. The chain is built from TRBV7-6 and TRBJ2-7, with no clear D. Looked up from germline, CDR1 is SGHVS and CDR2 is FNYEAQ. The CDR3 extends over 15 amino acids. V was shortened by 4 bases and J by 1 base, with 14 bases between the two germline ends. The CDR3, as DNA: TGTGCCAGCAGCTCCCCGAGCGCTAAATCCTACGAGCAGTACTTC. Its translation is CASSSPSAKSYEQYF.

This clonotype was found many times. The chain recombines TRBV5-1 with TRBJ2-1; the match to TRBD1 covers 7 bases. Unmatched junction bases numbered 6, after V lost 1 base and J lost 5 bases. The CDR3 has 15 amino acids. CDR1 is SGHRS, CDR2 YFSETQ, per germline. DNA for the CDR3: TGCGCCAGCAGCTTGTGGATACAGGGGCACAATGAGCAGTTCTTC. Protein sequence: CASSLWIQGHNEQFF.

This clonotype was seen ten or more times. CDR3 sequence: CASSHWAATTYEQYF. CDR3 DNA: TGTGCCAGCAGCCACTGGGCAGCTACCACCTACGAGCAGTACTTC. The rearrangement joins TRBV14 to TRBJ2-7; D is uncertain. This CDR3 region has 15 residues. Trimming took off 3 bases at V and 2 bases at J, with 14 bases between the two ends. Germline CDR1 is SGHDN and CDR2 is FVKESK.

This clonotype was recorded at least ten times. V and J are TRBV6-5 and TRBJ2-7; D is uncertain. Trimming pared 7 bases from V and 5 bases from J, leaving 9 bases between. The CDR3 runs to 11 residues. Germline values: CDR1 MNHEY, CDR2 SVGAGI. CDR3 residues: CASIVGHEQYF. CDR3 coding DNA: TGTGCCAGCATCGTAGGCCACGAGCAGTACTTC.

This clonotype was detected many times. The gene calls are TRBV24-1 and TRBJ2-5; 7 positions agree with TRBD1. V lost 2 bases to trimming and J lost 5 bases; unmatched junction nucleotides: 7. Germline CDR1 and CDR2: KGHDR and SFDVKD. This CDR3 comprises 15 residues. This CDR3 is CATSDSRQGAETQYF. In nucleotides, the CDR3 is TGTGCCACCAGTGATTCGAGACAGGGCGCGGAGACCCAGTACTTC.

The V gene is TRBV5-1, the J gene TRBJ1-1, with D possibly TRBD1 on 5 matching bases. Germline V gene sequence: CDR1 SGHRS, CDR2 YFSETQ. This CDR3 is built from 16 residues. Trimming left V 1 base short and J 1 base short, with 14 bases between. DNA for the CDR3: TGCGCCAGCAGCTTGACGGAGGGGCGGGGGAACACTGAAGCTTTCTTT. This gives the protein CASSLTEGRGNTEAFF.

In regard to this clonotype: The CDR3 does not end in the conserved phenylalanine or tryptophan, so this is likely a read error. The CDR3: CSVEDRSNDNEQFC. The CDR3, as DNA: TGCAGCGTTGAAGATCGGTCCAACGACAATGAGCAGTTCTGC. The chain joins TRBV29-1 to TRBJ2-1; D unclear. The CDR3 runs 14 residues. Looked up from germline, CDR1 is SQVTM and CDR2 is ANQGSEA. Trimming took 0 bases from V and 5 from J, leaving 11 bases between them.